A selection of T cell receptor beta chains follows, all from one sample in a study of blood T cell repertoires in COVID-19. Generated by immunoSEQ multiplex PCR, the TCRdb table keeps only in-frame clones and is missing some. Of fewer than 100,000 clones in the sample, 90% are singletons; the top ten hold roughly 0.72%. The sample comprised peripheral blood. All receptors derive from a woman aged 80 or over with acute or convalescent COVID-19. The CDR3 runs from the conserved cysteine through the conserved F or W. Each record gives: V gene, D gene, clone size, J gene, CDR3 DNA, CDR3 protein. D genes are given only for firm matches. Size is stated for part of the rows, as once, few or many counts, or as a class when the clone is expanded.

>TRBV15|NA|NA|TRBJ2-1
TGTGCCACCAGCAATGGGCCCCGATCGGATGAGCAGTTCTTC
CATSNGPRSDEQFF
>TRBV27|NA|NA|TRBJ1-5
TGTGCCAGCAGTTATCGGCAGGGTGGTCAGCCCCAGCATTTT
CASSYRQGGQPQHF
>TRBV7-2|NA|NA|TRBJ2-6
TGTGCCAGCAGCGACAGAAGGGTCTCTGGGGCCAACGTCCTGACTTTC
CASSDRRVSGANVLTF
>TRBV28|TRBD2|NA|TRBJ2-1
TGTGCCAGCAGTCTAGCGGGAGGGCGCGGGTACAATGAGCAGTTCTTC
CASSLAGGRGYNEQFF
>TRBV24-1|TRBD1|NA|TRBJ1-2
TGTGCCACCAGTGATCCCGGGACAGGGGGGCCCGACAACTATGGCTACACCTTC
CATSDPGTGGPDNYGYTF
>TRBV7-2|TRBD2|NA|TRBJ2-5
TGTGCCAGCAGCCCGTGGGCGCGGGCTAGCGGACAAGAGACCCAGTACTTC
CASSPWARASGQETQYF
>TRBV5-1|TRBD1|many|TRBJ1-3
TGCGCCAGCAGCTCTTTTACAGGGGACTCTGGAAACACCATATATTTT
CASSSFTGDSGNTIYF
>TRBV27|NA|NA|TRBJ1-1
TGTGCCAGTGGAAAGGGGTTGAACACTGAAGCTTTCTTT
CASGKGLNTEAFF
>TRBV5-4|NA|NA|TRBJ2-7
TGTGCCAGCAGCCCGAGGAGTTTTAGGTCCTACGAGCAGTACTTC
CASSPRSFRSYEQYF
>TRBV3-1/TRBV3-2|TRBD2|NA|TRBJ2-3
TGTGCCAGCAGCCCGGGACTAGCGGGGCTTAATACGCAGTATTTT
CASSPGLAGLNTQYF